The 27 T cell receptor beta chains below all came from one sample that was sequenced in a study of blood T cell repertoires in COVID-19 (dated by TCRdb to the early 2020s). The protocol used for the library was the immunoSEQ multiplex PCR assay. What TCRdb holds here is the immuneACCESS table cut down to in-frame rearrangements. Part of the clones is not present; checked against another copy, under half of the missing clones reflect an unresolved V gene, and the others are unexplained. For this sample there are 110,000 or so clones; 85% to 90% appear just once. Of the sample, 7.9% is held by the ten largest clones. The sample comprised peripheral blood. The receptor source for this set is a man between 65 and 79 years old who had recovered from COVID-19.

The V and J genes are TRBV3-1 (or the pseudogene TRBV3-2) and TRBJ2-2, with D possibly being TRBD2 (5 bases). With 4 bases removed from V and 4 bases from J, the gap between germline ends came to 16 bases. Looked up from germline, CDR1 is LGHDT and CDR2 is YNNKEL (reference sequence). The CDR3 extends over 16 amino acids. The CDR3 DNA sequence: TGTGCCAGCAGCCGAAAGTACACTAGTGGCACCGGGGAGCTGTTTTTT. Its translation: CASSRKYTSGTGELFF.

A word on this clone: A much larger clone sits a single nucleotide away, making a read error possible. The rearrangement links TRBV3-1 (or the pseudogene TRBV3-2) to TRBJ1-5; 10 bases are shared with TRBD1. The junction had 0 bases not matched to a gene; V was cut back by 5 bases and J by 5 bases. Germline lookup yields CDR1 LGHDT and CDR2 YNNKEL (reference sequence). The CDR3 has 13 amino acids. For the CDR3, the DNA is TGTGCCAGCAGCGGGACAGGGGATCAGCCCCAGCATTTT. Its protein is CASSGTGDQPQHF.

A single count supports this clone. The chain employs TRBV7-9 and TRBJ2-7; 11 positions agree with TRBD1. Germline CDR1 reads SEHNR; CDR2 reads FQNEAQ (reference sequence). The CDR3 is 16 amino acids. V shed 3 bases, J shed 2 bases, and the junction held 6 bases outside the gene matches. The CDR3 spells CASSLTGQGAAYEQYF. DNA of the CDR3: TGTGCCAGCAGCTTGACAGGACAGGGGGCCGCCTACGAGCAGTACTTC.

The chain uses TRBV5-1 and TRBJ1-1; D not resolved. CDR1 SGHRS and CDR2 YFSETQ come from the germline V gene. The V gene lost 0 bases and the J gene lost 1 base, with 7 bases spanning the gap. The CDR3 loop spans 14 amino acids. CDR3 in DNA: TGCGCCAGCAGCTTGGCCGGTACGAACACTGAAGCTTTCTTT. Translation gives CASSLAGTNTEAFF.

V and J are TRBV6-5 and TRBJ1-6; D may be TRBD1 (5 bases). V lost 6 bases and J 9 bases, leaving 15 bases between the germline ends. Germline lookup yields CDR1 MNHEY and CDR2 SVGAGI. The CDR3 loop spans 14 amino acids. This CDR3 reads CASRGGFNTSPLHF. The CDR3 nucleotides read TGTGCCAGCAGGGGGGGGTTTAATACTTCACCCCTCCACTTT.

J is TRBJ2-3 and V is TRBV5-6; 7 bases map to TRBD2. The V gene end was trimmed by 0 bases and the J gene end by 2 bases; junction bases not matched to a gene: 6. This CDR3 spans 16 amino acids. Germline CDR1 and CDR2: SGHDT and YYEEEE. As DNA, the CDR3 is TGTGCCAGCAGCTTGGTCCTAGCGGACCTCACAGATACGCAGTATTTT. Protein product: CASSLVLADLTDTQYF. Full variable domain (missing parts from reference TRBV5-6 and TRBJ2-3): DAGVTQSPTHLIKTRGQQVTLRCSPKSGHDTVSWYQQALGQGPQFIFQYYEEEERQRGNFPDRFSGHQFPNYSSELNVNALLLGDSALYLCASSLVLADLTDTQYFGPGTRLTVL.

The CDR3 DNA follows: TGTGCCAGCAGCCCGGGAGGGCGGGGGATCACAGATACGCAGTATTTT. It translates to CASSPGGRGITDTQYF. The gene calls are TRBV5-4 and TRBJ2-3, with 8 bases lining up with TRBD2. V lost 4 bases to trimming and J lost 2 bases; unmatched junction nucleotides: 9. Germline V lookup: CDR1 SGHNT, CDR2 YYREEE (reference sequence). The length of the CDR3 is 16 residues.

The CDR3 region has the DNA TGTGCCAGTAGGGCTAGCCGGTTCTCAGATACGCAGTATTTT. It specifies CASRASRFSDTQYF. The V call is TRBV19, the J call TRBJ2-3; tentatively, D is TRBD2 (5 bases). Between the trimmed V and J ends, which lost 6 bases and 4 bases, there was a span of 14 bases. CDR3 length equals 14 residues. Germline V CDR1 and CDR2: LNHDA, SQIVND (reference sequence).

This sequence joins TRBV5-1 and TRBJ2-3; D perhaps matches TRBD2 (6 bases). Trimming shortened V by 6 bases and J by 2 bases, and 19 bases separated the two germline ends. The germline V gene has CDR1 SGHRS and CDR2 YFSETQ. The CDR3 runs 16 residues. The CDR3 loop is CASKSSGPYSTDTQYF. The CDR3 nucleotides are TGCGCCAGCAAATCGAGCGGGCCCTACTCCACAGATACGCAGTATTTT.

This sequence joins TRBV5-1 and TRBJ1-2, with TRBD1 as a possible D gene (5 bases). The CDR3 contains 15 residues. Germline V lookup: CDR1 SGHRS, CDR2 YFSETQ. Trimming took 2 bases from V and 0 from J, leaving 11 bases between them. The DNA for the CDR3 is TGCGCCAGCAGCTTCAGGGAAGGGGCTAACTATGGCTACACCTTC. It translates to CASSFREGANYGYTF.

This clone was observed a single time. The rearrangement links TRBV2 to TRBJ2-3; tentatively, D is TRBD2 (6 bases). The germline V gene encodes CDR1 SNHLY and CDR2 FYNNEI. CDR3 length: 13 amino acids. V shed 8 bases and J shed 2 bases, with 11 bases lying between them. CDR3 in DNA: TGTGCCAGCCGGGACTTTTACACAGATACGCAGTATTTT. Translated: CASRDFYTDTQYF.

This chain connects TRBV28 to TRBJ1-3, with D possibly being TRBD1 (6 bases). Between the trimmed V and J ends, which lost 1 base and 0 bases, there was a span of 7 bases. The germline gives CDR1 MDHEN, CDR2 SYDVKM. This CDR3 has 15 amino acids. The CDR3 protein is CASSLLGGSGNTIYF. For the CDR3, the DNA is TGTGCCAGCAGTTTATTAGGGGGCTCTGGAAACACCATATATTTT.

This sequence joins TRBV2 and TRBJ1-6; D is perhaps TRBD1 (5 bases). Trimming left V 2 bases short and J 4 bases short, with 12 bases between. This CDR3 comprises 16 residues. Germline CDR1 reads SNHLY; CDR2 reads FYNNEI. CDR3 sequence reads: CASSELGGTYNSPLHF. The CDR3 DNA follows: TGTGCCAGCAGTGAATTGGGGGGGACTTATAATTCACCCCTCCACTTT.

The rearrangement joins TRBV29-1 to TRBJ1-1; TRBD1 matches 8 bases. The CDR3 runs 14 residues. The trim removed 5 bases at V and 5 bases at J, leaving 10 bases unmatched. From germline, CDR1 is SQVTM and CDR2 ANQGSEA. The CDR3 loop reads CSVFSGGSGTEAFF. The DNA for the CDR3 is TGCAGCGTTTTCTCAGGGGGCAGTGGGACTGAAGCTTTCTTT.

The CDR3 nucleotides read TGTGCCAGCAGCTCGCATAGCTCTGGGGCCAACGTCCTGACTTTC. Residues: CASSSHSSGANVLTF. The rearrangement links TRBV5-4 to TRBJ2-6; no clear D gene. Germline assignment: CDR1 SGHNT and CDR2 YYREEE (reference sequence). Trimming removed 3 bases at V and 0 bases at J, with 7 bases between. This CDR3 is built from 15 residues.

The chain is built from TRBV28 and TRBJ2-1, with TRBD2 matching 9 bases. The CDR3 sequence is 13 residues long. Trimming took 8 bases from V and 7 from J; bases not matched to a gene: 6. CDR1 is MDHEN, CDR2 SYDVKM, per germline. CDR3 nucleotides: TGTGCCAGCGTTAGCGGGGGAGAGAATGAGCAGTTCTTC. Residues: CASVSGGENEQFF.

This chain connects TRBV11-2 to TRBJ2-1; 11 bases are shared with TRBD2. The germline V gene encodes CDR1 SGHAT and CDR2 FQNNGV. The CDR3 is 15 residues long. Germline trimming cut 6 bases from V and 8 bases from J; bases unmatched to any gene: 9. CDR3: CASSLRLLAGDEQFF. The DNA of the CDR3 is TGTGCCAGCAGTCTAAGATTACTAGCGGGAGATGAGCAGTTCTTC.

Written as DNA, the CDR3 is TGCGCCAGCAGCCAGACCGAGGGACTAGCGGGAGTTTACTTC. Its translation is CASSQTEGLAGVYF. The rearrangement links TRBV4-3 to TRBJ2-7, with 14 bases identical to TRBD2. This CDR3 has 14 residues. Germline assignment: CDR1 LGHNA and CDR2 YSLEER. The junction had 8 bases not matched to a gene; V was cut back by 3 bases and J by 13 bases.

The chain combines TRBV2 with TRBJ1-6, with no clear D. Looked up from germline, CDR1 is SNHLY and CDR2 is FYNNEI. The CDR3 has 14 amino acids. Trimming cost V 4 bases and J 7 bases, with 11 bases left between them. This chain's CDR3 is CASSGPGSNSPLHF. The DNA of the CDR3 is TGTGCCAGCAGTGGTCCAGGTTCAAATTCACCCCTCCACTTT.

J is TRBJ2-5 and V is TRBV18; 11 bases are a match to TRBD2. V was clipped by 3 bases and J by 2 bases; unmatched bases: 11. Looked up from germline, CDR1 is KGHSH and CDR2 is LQKENI. The CDR3 spans 18 residues. The CDR3 is CASSPFTELAGGQETQYF. The CDR3, as DNA: TGTGCCAGCTCACCGTTTACGGAGCTAGCGGGGGGACAAGAGACCCAGTACTTC.

This clone appeared once. The V gene is TRBV5-1, the J gene TRBJ2-1, with 8 bases that match TRBD2. The trim removed 2 bases at V and 6 bases at J, leaving 7 bases unmatched. This CDR3 is 15 amino acids long. Germline V gene data show CDR1 as SGHRS and CDR2 as YFSETQ. CDR3 bases: TGCGCCAGCAGCTTTGGGGGGACTAGATTCAATGAGCAGTTCTTC. Amino acid sequence: CASSFGGTRFNEQFF.

The chain recombines TRBV30 with TRBJ2-5; 9 bases are a match to TRBD1. From germline, CDR1 is GTSNPN and CDR2 SVGIG (reference sequence). V dropped 5 bases and J dropped 3; count of bases not matched to a gene: 10. The CDR3 sequence is 15 residues long. CDR3 protein: CAWVAKGQGKETQYF. As DNA, the CDR3 is TGTGCCTGGGTGGCTAAGGGACAGGGTAAAGAGACCCAGTACTTC.

This clone was seen a few times. The chain carries TRBV10-3 and TRBJ2-3; 8 nucleotides align to TRBD2. CDR3 length: 15 residues. CDR1 and CDR2 (germline): ENHRY, SYGVKD. V was clipped by 9 bases and J by 4 bases; unmatched bases: 12. The CDR3 protein is CAISFGREDSDTQYF. The CDR3 nucleotides read TGTGCCATTTCGTTTGGGCGGGAGGATTCAGATACGCAGTATTTT.

The chain carries TRBV30 and TRBJ2-3; tentative D call: TRBD1 (7 bases). The CDR3 extends over 13 amino acids. Trimming removed 8 bases at V and 3 bases at J, with 15 bases between. Germline values: CDR1 GTSNPN, CDR2 SVGIG (reference sequence). CDR3 sequence (DNA): TGTGCCGGAGGGGGCAGGGGGACAGATACGCAGTATTTT. Translation: CAGGGRGTDTQYF.

The chain employs TRBV4-2 and TRBJ1-2, with D perhaps TRBD1 (6 bases). This CDR3 contains 15 residues. V was clipped by 0 bases and J by 8 bases, with 16 bases between them. The germline V gene has CDR1 LGHNA and CDR2 YNFKEQ. The CDR3, as DNA: TGTGCCAGCAGCCAAGATCAAACAGGGTGGAGAGGCTACACCTTC. The encoded protein is CASSQDQTGWRGYTF.

This rearrangement joins TRBV2 to TRBJ2-5; possibly TRBD2 for D (5 bases). Germline-derived CDR1 and CDR2 are SNHLY and FYNNEI. The V end was cut by 8 bases, the J end by 5 bases, with 24 bases between. The CDR3 consists of 16 residues. CDR3 sequence reads: CASRADEAGSSETQYF. CDR3 DNA sequence: TGTGCCAGCCGGGCTGATGAGGCGGGCTCAAGTGAGACCCAGTACTTC.

In the case of this clone: The identical CDR3 is also encoded by other nucleotide sequences in the sample. V and J are TRBV7-2 and TRBJ1-1; D gene ambiguous. Germline CDR1 SGHTA, CDR2 FQGNSA. The V end was cut by 5 bases, the J end by 1 base, with 8 bases between. The CDR3 extends over 13 amino acids. The CDR3 DNA is TGTGCCAGCAGCCCGACACCGAACACTGAAGCTTTCTTT. This encodes CASSPTPNTEAFF.